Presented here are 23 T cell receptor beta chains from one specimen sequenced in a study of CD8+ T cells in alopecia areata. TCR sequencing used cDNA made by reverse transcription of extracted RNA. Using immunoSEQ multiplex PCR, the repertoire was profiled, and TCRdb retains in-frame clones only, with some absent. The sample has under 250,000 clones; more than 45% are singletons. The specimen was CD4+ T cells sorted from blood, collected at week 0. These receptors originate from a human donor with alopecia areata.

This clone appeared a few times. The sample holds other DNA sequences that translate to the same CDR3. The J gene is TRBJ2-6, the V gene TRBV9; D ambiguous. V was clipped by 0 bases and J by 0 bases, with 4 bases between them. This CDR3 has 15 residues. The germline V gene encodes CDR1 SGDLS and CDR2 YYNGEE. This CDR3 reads CASSVAGSGANVLTF. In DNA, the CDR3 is TGTGCCAGCAGCGTAGCAGGCTCTGGGGCCAACGTCCTGACTTTC.

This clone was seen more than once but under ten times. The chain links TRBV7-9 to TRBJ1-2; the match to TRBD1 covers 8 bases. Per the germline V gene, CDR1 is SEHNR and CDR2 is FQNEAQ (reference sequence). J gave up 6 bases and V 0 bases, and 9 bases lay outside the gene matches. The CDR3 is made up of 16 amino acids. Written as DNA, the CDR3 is TGTGCCAGCAGCTTAGCAGCAGACAGGGGCGAGAATGGCTACACCTTC. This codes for CASSLAADRGENGYTF.

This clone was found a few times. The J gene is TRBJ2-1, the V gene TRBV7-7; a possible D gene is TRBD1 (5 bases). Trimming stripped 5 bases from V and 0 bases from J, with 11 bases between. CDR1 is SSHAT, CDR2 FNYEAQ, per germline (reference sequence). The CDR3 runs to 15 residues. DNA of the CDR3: TGTGCCAGCAGCAGGGGCACAAACTCCTACAATGAGCAGTTCTTC. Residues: CASSRGTNSYNEQFF.

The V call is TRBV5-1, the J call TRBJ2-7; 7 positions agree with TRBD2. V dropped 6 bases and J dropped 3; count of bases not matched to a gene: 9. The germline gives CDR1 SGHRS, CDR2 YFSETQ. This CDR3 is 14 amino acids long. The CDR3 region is CASTEAGSGYEQYF. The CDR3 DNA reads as TGCGCCAGCACCGAAGCGGGATCCGGCTACGAGCAGTACTTC.

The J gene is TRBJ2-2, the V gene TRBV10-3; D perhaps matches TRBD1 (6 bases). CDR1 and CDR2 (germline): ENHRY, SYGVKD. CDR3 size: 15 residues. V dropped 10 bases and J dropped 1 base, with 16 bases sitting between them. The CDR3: CATEPGHLNTGELFF. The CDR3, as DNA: TGTGCCACAGAACCGGGACATTTGAACACCGGGGAGCTGTTTTTT.

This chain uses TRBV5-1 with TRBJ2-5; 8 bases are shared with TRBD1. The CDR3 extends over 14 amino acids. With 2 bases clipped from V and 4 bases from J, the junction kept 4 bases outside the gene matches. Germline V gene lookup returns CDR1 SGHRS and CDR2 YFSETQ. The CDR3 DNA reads TGCGCCAGCAGCTTACCCGGACAGGGAGAGACCCAGTACTTC. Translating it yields CASSLPGQGETQYF.

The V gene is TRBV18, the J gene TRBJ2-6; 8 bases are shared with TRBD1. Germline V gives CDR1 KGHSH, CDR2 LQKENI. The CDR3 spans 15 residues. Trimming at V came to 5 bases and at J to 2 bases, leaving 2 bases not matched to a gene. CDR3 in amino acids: CASSSTGAGANVLTF. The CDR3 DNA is TGTGCCAGCTCATCGACAGGGGCTGGGGCCAACGTCCTGACTTTC.

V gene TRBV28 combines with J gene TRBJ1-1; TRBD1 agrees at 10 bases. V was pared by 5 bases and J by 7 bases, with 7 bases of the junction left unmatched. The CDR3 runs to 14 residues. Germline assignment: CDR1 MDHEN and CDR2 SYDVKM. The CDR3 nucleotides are TGTGCCAGCAGTCGAAGACAGGGGGCTGTTGAAGCTTTCTTT. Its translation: CASSRRQGAVEAFF.

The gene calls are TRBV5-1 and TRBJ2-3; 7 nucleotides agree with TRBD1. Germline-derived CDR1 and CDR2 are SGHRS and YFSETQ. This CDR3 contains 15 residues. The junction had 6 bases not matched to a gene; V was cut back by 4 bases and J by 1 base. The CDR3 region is CASSPRDRGTDTQYF. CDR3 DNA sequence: TGCGCCAGCAGCCCACGGGACAGAGGCACAGATACGCAGTATTTT.

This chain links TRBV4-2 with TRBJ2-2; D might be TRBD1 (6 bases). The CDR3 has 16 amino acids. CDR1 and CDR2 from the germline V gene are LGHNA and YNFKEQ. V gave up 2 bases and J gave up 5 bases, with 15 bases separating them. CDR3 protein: CASSQPGTPGTGELFF. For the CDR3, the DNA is TGTGCCAGCAGCCAACCAGGGACACCGGGGACCGGGGAGCTGTTTTTT.

The CDR3 loop reads CAWSSARAYEQYF. The CDR3 DNA follows: TGTGCCTGGAGTTCCGCAAGGGCCTACGAGCAGTACTTC. The chain has TRBV30 and TRBJ2-7; no definite D call. The CDR3 runs to 13 residues. CDR1 GTSNPN and CDR2 SVGIG come from the germline V gene (reference sequence). Between the trimmed V and J ends, which lost 2 bases and 2 bases, there was a span of 10 bases. Drawing the rest from reference TRBV30 and TRBJ2-7, the complete variable domain is SQTIHQWPATLVQPVGSPLSLECTVEGTSNPNLYWYRQAAGRGLQLLFYSVGIGQISSEVPQNLSASRPQDRQFILSSKKLLLSDSGFYLCAWSSARAYEQYFGPGTRLTVT.

DNA of the CDR3: TGTGCCAGCAGCCCACAGACAGGTCCCCGGAGCGGCTACACCTTC. Translating it yields CASSPQTGPRSGYTF. The genes are TRBV5-4 and TRBJ1-2; tentatively, D is TRBD1 (6 bases). The CDR3 loop spans 15 amino acids. The V and J ends lost 4 bases and 8 bases respectively, with 21 bases between them. CDR1 and CDR2 from the germline V gene are SGHNT and YYREEE (reference sequence).

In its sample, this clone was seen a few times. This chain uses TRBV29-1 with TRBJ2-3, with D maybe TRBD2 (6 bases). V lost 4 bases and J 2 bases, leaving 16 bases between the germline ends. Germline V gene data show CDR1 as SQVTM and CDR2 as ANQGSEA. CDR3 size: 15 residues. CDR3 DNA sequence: TGCAGCGTTGTCCTCGCGGGGCTTAACACAGATACGCAGTATTTT. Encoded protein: CSVVLAGLNTDTQYF.

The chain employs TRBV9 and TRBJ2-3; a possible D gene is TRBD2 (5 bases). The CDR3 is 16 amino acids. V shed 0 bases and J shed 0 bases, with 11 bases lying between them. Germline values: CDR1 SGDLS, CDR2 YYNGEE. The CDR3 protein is CASSVGAATSTDTQYF. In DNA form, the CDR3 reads TGTGCCAGCAGCGTAGGAGCGGCAACTAGCACAGATACGCAGTATTTT.

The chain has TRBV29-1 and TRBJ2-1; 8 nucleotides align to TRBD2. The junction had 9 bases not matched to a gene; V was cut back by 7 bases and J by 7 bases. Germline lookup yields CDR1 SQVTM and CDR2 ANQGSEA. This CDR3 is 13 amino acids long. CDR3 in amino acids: CSAGTRGGNEQFF. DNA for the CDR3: TGCAGCGCCGGGACTAGGGGCGGGAATGAGCAGTTCTTC.

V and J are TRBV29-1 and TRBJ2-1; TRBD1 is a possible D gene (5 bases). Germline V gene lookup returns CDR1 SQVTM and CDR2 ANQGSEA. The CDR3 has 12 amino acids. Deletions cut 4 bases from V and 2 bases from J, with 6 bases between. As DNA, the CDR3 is TGCAGCGTTGCCAGGGCCTACAATGAGCAGTTCTTC. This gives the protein CSVARAYNEQFF.

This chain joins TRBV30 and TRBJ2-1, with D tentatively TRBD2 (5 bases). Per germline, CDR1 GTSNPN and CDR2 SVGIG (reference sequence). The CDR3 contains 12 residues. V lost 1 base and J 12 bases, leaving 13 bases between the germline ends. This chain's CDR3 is CAWSAPERGQFF. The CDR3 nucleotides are TGTGCCTGGAGTGCCCCAGAACGGGGGCAGTTCTTC.

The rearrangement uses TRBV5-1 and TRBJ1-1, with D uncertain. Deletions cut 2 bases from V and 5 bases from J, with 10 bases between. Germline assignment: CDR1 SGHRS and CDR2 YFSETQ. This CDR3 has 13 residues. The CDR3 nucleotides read TGCGCCAGCAGCTTCGAGGGTGTAACTGAAGCTTTCTTT. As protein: CASSFEGVTEAFF.

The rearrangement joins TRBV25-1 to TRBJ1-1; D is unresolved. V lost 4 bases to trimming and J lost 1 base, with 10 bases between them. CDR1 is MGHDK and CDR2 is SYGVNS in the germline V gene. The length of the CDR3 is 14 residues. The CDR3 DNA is TGTGCCAGCAGTGGGATGGGGAAGAACACTGAAGCTTTCTTT. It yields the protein CASSGMGKNTEAFF.

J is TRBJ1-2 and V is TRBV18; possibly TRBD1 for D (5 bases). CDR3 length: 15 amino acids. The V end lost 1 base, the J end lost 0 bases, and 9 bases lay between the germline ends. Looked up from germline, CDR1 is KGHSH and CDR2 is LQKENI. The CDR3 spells CASSPLDSANYGYTF. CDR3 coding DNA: TGTGCCAGCTCACCACTTGACAGCGCTAACTATGGCTACACCTTC.

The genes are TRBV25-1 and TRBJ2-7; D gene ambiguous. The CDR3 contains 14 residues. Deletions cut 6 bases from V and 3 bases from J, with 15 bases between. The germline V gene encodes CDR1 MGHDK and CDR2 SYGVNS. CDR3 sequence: CASSEARIGYEQYF. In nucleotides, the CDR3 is TGTGCCAGCAGCGAGGCCCGGATAGGCTACGAGCAGTACTTC.

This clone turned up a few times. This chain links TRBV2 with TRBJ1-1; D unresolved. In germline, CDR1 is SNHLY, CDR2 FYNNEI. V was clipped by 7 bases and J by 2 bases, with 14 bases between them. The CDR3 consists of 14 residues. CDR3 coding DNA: TGTGCCAGCACCCCCCGGGTGGATAACACTGAAGCTTTCTTT. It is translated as CASTPRVDNTEAFF.

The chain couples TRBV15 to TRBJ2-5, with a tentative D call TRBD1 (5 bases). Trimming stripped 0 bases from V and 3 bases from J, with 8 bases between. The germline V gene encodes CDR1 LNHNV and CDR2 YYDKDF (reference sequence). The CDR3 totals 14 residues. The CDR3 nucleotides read TGTGCCACCAGCAGAGATGTAGGGGAAGAGACCCAGTACTTC. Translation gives CATSRDVGEETQYF.